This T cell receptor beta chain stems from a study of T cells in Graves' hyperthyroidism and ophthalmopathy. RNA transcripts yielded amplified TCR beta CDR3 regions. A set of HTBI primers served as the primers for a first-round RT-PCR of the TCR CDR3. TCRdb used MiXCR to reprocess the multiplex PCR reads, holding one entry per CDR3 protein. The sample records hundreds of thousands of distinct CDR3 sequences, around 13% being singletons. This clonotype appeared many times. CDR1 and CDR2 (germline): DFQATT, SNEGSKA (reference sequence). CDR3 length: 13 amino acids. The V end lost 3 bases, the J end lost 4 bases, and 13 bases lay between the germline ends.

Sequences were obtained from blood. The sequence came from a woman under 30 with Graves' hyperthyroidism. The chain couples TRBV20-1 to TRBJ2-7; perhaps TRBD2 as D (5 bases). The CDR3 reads CSASRFQRYEQYF. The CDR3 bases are TGCAGTGCTAGCCGTTTCCAGCGGTACGAGCAGTACTTC.